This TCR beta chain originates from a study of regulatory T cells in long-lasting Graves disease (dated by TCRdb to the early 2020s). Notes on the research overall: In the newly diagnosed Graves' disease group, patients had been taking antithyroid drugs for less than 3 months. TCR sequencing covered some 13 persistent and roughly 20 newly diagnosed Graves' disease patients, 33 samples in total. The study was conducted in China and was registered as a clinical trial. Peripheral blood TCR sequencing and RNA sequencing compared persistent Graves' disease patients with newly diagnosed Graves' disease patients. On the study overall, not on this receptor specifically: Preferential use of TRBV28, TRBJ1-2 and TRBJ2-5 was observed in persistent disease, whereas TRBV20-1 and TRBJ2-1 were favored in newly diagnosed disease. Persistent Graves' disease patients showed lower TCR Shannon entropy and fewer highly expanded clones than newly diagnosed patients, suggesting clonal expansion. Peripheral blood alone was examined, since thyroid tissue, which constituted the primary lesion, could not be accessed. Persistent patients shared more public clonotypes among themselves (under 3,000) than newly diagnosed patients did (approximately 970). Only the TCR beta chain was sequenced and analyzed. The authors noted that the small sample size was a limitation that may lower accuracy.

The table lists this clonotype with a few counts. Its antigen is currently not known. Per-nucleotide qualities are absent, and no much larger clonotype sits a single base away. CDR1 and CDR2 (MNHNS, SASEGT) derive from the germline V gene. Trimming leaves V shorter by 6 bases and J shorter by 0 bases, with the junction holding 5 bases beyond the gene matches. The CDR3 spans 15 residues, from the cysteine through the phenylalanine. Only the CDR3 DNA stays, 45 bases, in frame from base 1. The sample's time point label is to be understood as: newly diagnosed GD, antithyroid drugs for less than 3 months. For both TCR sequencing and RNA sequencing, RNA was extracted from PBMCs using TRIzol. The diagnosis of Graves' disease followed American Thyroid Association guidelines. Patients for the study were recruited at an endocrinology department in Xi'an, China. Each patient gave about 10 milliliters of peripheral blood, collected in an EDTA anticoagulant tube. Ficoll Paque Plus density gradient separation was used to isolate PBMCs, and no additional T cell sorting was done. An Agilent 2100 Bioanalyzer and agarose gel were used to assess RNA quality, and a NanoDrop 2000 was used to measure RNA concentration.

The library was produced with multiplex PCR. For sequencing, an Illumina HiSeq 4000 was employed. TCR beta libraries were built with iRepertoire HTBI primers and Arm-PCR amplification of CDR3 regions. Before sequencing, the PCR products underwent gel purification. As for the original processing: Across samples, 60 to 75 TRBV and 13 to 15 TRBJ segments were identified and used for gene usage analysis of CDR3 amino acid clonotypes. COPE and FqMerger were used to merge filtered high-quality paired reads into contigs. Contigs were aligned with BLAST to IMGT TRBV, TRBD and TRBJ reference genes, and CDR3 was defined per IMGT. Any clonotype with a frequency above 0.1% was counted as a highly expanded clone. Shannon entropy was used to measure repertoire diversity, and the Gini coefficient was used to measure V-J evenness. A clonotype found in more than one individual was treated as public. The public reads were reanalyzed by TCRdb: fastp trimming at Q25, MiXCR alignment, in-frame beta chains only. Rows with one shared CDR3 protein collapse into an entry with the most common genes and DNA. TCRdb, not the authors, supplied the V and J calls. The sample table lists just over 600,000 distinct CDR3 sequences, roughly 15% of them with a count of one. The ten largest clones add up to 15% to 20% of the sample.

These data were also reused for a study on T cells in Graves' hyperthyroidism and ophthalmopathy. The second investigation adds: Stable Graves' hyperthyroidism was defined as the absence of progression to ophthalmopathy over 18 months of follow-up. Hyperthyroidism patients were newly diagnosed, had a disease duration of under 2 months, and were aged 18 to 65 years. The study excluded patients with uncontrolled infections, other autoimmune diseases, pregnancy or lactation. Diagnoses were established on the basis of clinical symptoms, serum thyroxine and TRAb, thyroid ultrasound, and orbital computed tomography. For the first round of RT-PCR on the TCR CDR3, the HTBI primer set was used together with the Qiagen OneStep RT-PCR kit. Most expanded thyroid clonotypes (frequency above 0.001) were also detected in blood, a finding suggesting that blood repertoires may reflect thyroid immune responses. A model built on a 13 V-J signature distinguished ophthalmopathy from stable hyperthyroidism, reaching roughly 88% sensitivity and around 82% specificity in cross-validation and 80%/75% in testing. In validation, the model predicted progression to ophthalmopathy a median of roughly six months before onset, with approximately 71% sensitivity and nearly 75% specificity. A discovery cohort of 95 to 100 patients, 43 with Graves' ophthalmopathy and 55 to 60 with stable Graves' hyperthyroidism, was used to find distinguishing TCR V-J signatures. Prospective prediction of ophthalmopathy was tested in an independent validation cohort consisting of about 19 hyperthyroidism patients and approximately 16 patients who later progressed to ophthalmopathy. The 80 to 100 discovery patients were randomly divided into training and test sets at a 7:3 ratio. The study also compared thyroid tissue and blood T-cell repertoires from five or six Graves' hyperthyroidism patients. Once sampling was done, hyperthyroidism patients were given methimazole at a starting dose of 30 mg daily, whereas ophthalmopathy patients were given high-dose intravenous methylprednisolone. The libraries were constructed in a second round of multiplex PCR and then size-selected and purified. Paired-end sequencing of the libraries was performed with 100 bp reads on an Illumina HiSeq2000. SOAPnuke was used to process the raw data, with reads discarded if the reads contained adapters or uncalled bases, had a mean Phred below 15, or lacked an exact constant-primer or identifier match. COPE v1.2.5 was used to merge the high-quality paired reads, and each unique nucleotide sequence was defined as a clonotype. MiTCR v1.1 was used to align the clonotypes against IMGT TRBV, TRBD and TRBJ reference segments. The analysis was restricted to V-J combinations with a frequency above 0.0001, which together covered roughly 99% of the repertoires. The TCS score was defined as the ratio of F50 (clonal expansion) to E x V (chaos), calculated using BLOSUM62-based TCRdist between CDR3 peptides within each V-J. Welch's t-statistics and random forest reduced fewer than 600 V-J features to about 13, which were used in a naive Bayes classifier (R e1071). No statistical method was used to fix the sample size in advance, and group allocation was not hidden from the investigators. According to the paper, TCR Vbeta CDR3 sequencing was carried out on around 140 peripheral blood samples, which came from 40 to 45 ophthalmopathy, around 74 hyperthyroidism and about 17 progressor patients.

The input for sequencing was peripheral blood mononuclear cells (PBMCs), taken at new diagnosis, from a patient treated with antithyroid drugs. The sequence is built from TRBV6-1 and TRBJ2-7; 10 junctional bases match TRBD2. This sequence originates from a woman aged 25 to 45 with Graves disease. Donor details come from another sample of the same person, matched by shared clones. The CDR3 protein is CASRKEREGSYEQYF. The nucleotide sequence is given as TGTGCCAGCAGGAAGGAGCGGGAGGGCTCCTACGAGCAGTACTTC.